Below, one T cell receptor (beta chain) is given with its context. The antigen it binds to is not known. No per-base quality is available; no much larger clone lies one base away. Other DNA sequences of this sample code for an identical CDR3. V loses 2 bases at its end and J loses 9 bases; junction bases beyond the gene matches: 3. From cysteine to phenylalanine, the CDR3 is 12 amino acids long. This entry keeps only the CDR3 DNA: 36 bases, framed from base 1. The germline V gene sets CDR1 to SGHTA and CDR2 to FQGNSA. Library preparation employed the immunoSEQ multiplex PCR assay. A mixture of 60 forward primers for TCR Vbeta segments and 13 reverse primers for TCR Jbeta segments was used in the multiplex PCR. The CDR3 region of rearranged TCR beta genes was amplified from genomic DNA with a multiplex PCR assay. The Illumina HiSeq System was used to sequence the amplified TCR beta libraries as 87-base-pair reads. Per the authors' processing: Across the 670 or so repertoires, a later analysis counted tens of millions of unique TCR beta chains, roughly 11 million of which were shared by at least two donors. Raw reads were error-corrected and collapsed into unique sequences by a nearest-neighbor algorithm in which closely related sequences were merged to remove PCR and sequencing errors. Alignment of CDR3 sequences to IMGT reference sequences was used to assign V, D and J gene segments. Each retained sequence needed at least a six-nucleotide match to both a V gene segment and a J gene segment. Rearrangements were called productive when the CDR3 lacked stop codons and stayed in frame with V and J; all others were non-productive. Following IMGT convention, CDR3 was defined as the stretch from the second conserved V-encoded cysteine up to the conserved J-encoded phenylalanine. The earlier analysis of fewer than 750 of the donors excluded sequences that lacked an unambiguous match to a single V gene segment. An earlier analysis of 587 of the donors called V segments functional above 56.7% productive rearrangements and segregating when the between-donor standard deviation exceeded 5%. A statistical classification framework was developed to diagnose cytomegalovirus status using the catalog of TCR beta chain sequences. A later analysis assigned V and J genes by comparing TCR nucleotide sequences with IMGT/GENE-DB human TR gene sequences. In a later analysis, CDR3 sequences and most-parsimonious VDJ recombination scenarios were assigned using the TCRdist pipeline. A later analysis defined each TCR beta chain by its CDR3 amino acid sequence plus V-gene family, and excluded reads lacking a unique V-gene family. As a way to deal with suspected cross-contamination and a sequencing artifact, a later analysis dropped hundreds of nucleotide sequences that were highly shared and had low generation probability. In a later analysis, a clonal expansion index was calculated for each public chain from normalized within-repertoire ranks of inferred template counts. A later analysis computed generation probabilities with a VDJ recombination model fitted to out-of-frame rearrangements, and checked the results against IGoR. In a later analysis, TCR-TCR, TCR-HLA and TCR-CMV co-occurrence was scored with hypergeometric tests, and a repertoire-size bias correction was applied to TCR pairs. To estimate false discovery rates, a later analysis permuted the HLA or CMV assignments 20 times. A later analysis grouped co-occurring TCRs with DBSCAN, adding TCRdist sequence similarity when clustering within HLA-allele-positive subsets. Repertoires with fewer than 30,000 or more than 120,000 public chains, plus five repertoires with anomalous nucleotide sharing, were excluded from co-occurrence clustering. TCRdb took over this immuneACCESS table, retaining in-frame rearrangements with V and J assigned. Such tables are incomplete; in checked studies, under half of the missing clones stem from an unresolved V gene, and the remainder is unexplained. That table furnishes V, J and clone size, whereas the DNA furnished D and trimming. This sample is represented by approximately 150,000 clones; 73% of them were singletons. The ten most abundant clones make up approximately 1.8% of the sample.

This sample was taken from a study of cytomegalovirus exposure and HLA in healthy donors (TCRdb year 2017). With respect to the entire study: According to an earlier analysis of a few hundred of the donors, some 170 million T cells yielded 117 million unique TCR beta sequences and about 300 Gb of sequence data. High-throughput TCR immunosequencing, statistical association of individual TCRs with disease status, and machine learning were combined to predict cytomegalovirus infection status. Of the roughly 400 genotyped donors, over 70% fell in the genetic ancestry cluster associated with self-reported Caucasian donors. On average, 235,054 unique TCR beta nucleotide sequences were sequenced per donor among a few hundred genotyped donors of the cohort, with roughly a sixth of those sequences being non-productive. Along with the roughly 670-subject first cohort, a separate validation cohort of over a hundred different subjects was used. Typing coverage varied by locus: about 620-630 donors for A, B, C, DRB1 and DQB1; 500 to 550 for DQA1; approximately 570 for DPA1; approximately 490 for DPB1. Every repertoire in the discovery cohort had been generated on one and the same sequencing platform. Roughly 320 gigabases of sequencing data and around 80 million unique TCR sequences made up an early release that covered approximately 650 HLA-typed donors. Donor age, sex, ethnicity and CMV serostatus were collected together with the repertoire data. HLA typing covered class I and class II loci at four-digit resolution. In a later analysis, previously published TCR beta repertoires from 666 donors were re-analyzed and high-resolution HLA genotyping was added so that TCR occurrence patterns could be studied. The study used immunosequencing to profile the T cell repertoires of several hundred subjects and linked those repertoires to cytomegalovirus serostatus. Rather than drawing on any new phenotypic data, the later analysis identified candidate immune exposures from TCR beta sequences and the way those sequences occurred across donors. In an earlier analysis of roughly 580 of the donors, high-throughput TCR beta sequencing was used to judge whether each TCR beta V gene segment behaved as functional or pseudogenic. The study aimed to test whether cataloging public T cell receptors could reveal signatures of past pathogen exposure. A later genetic analysis took genome-wide SNP genotypes for about 55% of the 666 donors and used that subset as a discovery cohort. Roughly five DR-DQ haplotypes were treated as single units for association and clustering because of strong linkage in the cohort. Points the paper makes about the study in general: In a later analysis, about 16,000 TCR beta sequences were associated with specific HLA alleles at a false discovery rate of 0.05. A further reported finding was that TCR beta sequences accurately predicted the HLA-A and HLA-B alleles for most subjects in the first cohort. Most CMV-associated TCR beta chains appeared to be HLA-restricted in a later analysis, and the HLA associations seemed to be driven largely by CMV exposure. Immune exposure information for the cohort was limited to CMV serostatus. Correlated functional status among segregating V segments might reflect linkage disequilibrium, but an unknown experimental factor could not be ruled out. According to a later genetic analysis, donors in an Asian-associated ancestry cluster had fewer N-insertions in productive TCRs than the roughly 660-donor mean. In a later analysis, HLA-associated TCR beta chains showed more clonal expansion and lower generation probabilities than non-associated chains that were equally common. In a later analysis, the rate of TCR association differed among HLA loci, with DRB1 alleles having the most associated TCRs and HLA-C alleles having the fewest. The cohort was sequenced for TCR beta chains only, and without alpha or paired-chain data the features that could be detected were limited. While some public TCRs were present in many individuals, most TCR sequences turned up only very rarely across donors. Sequencing depth was assumed to be roughly uniform across donors in the presence/absence analyses, though that assumption may not hold. V-gene and J-gene trimming of TCR beta chains was associated with a missense DCLRE1C variant in a later genetic analysis, and the association was replicated in an independent cohort. The earlier analysis of about 600 of the donors excluded around 17 rarely observed V segments, including chromosome 9 orphons, because counts were too low. Strong co-occurrence of HLA alleles, especially DR and DQ, made assigning TCR associations to individual alleles difficult. Broadly in line with IMGT annotations, most TCR beta V segments showed up in productive rearrangements about 87% or about 30% of the time in an earlier analysis of several hundred of the donors. In vitro tests confirmed that a few of the cytomegalovirus-associated TCR beta chains recognize cytomegalovirus antigens. The authors suggested that the approach could potentially be extended to other disease states and immunological phenotypes. According to a later analysis, parvovirus B19, influenza, CMV and Epstein-Barr virus appeared linked to several top co-occurrence clusters. Because HLA typing was missing for some donors at each locus, association tests included only the typed subset. Some IMGT-functional V segments, including TRBV6-2 and TRBV6-3, could not be distinguished by the 87-base-pair reads and were therefore excluded. A total of about 150 TCR beta chains were listed by the study as associated with cytomegalovirus. A cluster of highly shared sequence variants was judged likely to be a technical artifact of the sequencing pipeline. The classifier was reported to diagnose cytomegalovirus status with high specificity and sensitivity in both the original cohort and the validation cohort.

The cohort was made up of roughly 670 healthy bone marrow donors. At the time of sampling, all cohort members were nominally healthy, though unrecorded immune exposures were likely present. The donor was CMV seronegative and belonged to the group of 350 or so seronegative cohort members. Every donor gave a peripheral blood sample, and the peripheral blood mononuclear cells from that sample were used for TCR beta sequencing. The Qiagen DNeasy Blood Extraction Kit was used to extract genomic DNA from the blood cell samples. Recombination joined TRBV7-2 with TRBJ1-2; 7 junctional bases match TRBD1. The sequencing input was PBMCs. The TCR was taken from a young woman in good health and CMV-seronegative. The DNA sequence is as follows: TGTGCCAGCAGCTTAATGGGACAGAGCTACACCTTC. It translates to CASSLMGQSYTF. Reference TRBV7-2 and TRBJ1-2 genes cover what lies past the CDR3, so the full variable domain is GAGVSQSPSNKVTEKGKDVELRCDPISGHTALYWYRQSLGQGLEFLIYFQGNSAPDKSGLPSDRFSAERTGGSVSTLTIQRTQQEDSAVYLCASSLMGQSYTFGSGTRLTVV.